The 14 T cell receptor beta chains below come from one sample, sequenced in a study of blood T cell repertoires in COVID-19. Repertoires were generated with immunoSEQ multiplex PCR, while TCRdb's copy carries only in-frame clones and drops some. The data contain about 270,000 clones, approximately 90% of them seen just once; the ten biggest clones take up more than 0.95%. The sample consisted of PBMCs or T cells enriched from blood (not recorded which). All receptors derive from a middle-aged woman with acute COVID-19.

Here the CDR3 reads CASSATGEETQYF. CDR3 coding DNA: TGCGCCAGCAGCGCGACAGGGGAAGAGACCCAGTACTTC. The V and J genes are TRBV5-1 and TRBJ2-5, with 8 nucleotides matching TRBD1. The CDR3 spans 13 residues. Germline CDR1 SGHRS, CDR2 YFSETQ. V lost 4 bases, J lost 3 bases, and 2 bases stayed unmatched.

The chain links TRBV7-8 to TRBJ2-7; 8 bases are shared with TRBD2. The V segment lost 1 base and the J segment 2 bases; nucleotides outside the gene matches: 1. The CDR3 spans 14 residues. Per germline, CDR1 SGHVS and CDR2 FQNEAQ. The CDR3 region is CASSLGGLAYEQYF. The DNA of the CDR3 is TGTGCCAGCAGCTTAGGGGGACTAGCCTACGAGCAGTACTTC.

The chain has TRBV27 and TRBJ2-1; no clear D gene. Trimming took off 8 bases at V and 4 bases at J, with 9 bases between the two ends. This CDR3 has 12 amino acids. Looked up from germline, CDR1 is MNHEY and CDR2 is SMNVEV (reference sequence). The CDR3: CASGGRYNEQFF. The CDR3 DNA reads TGTGCCAGCGGTGGCAGATACAATGAGCAGTTCTTC.

The V call is TRBV24-1, the J call TRBJ2-1; 8 nucleotides match TRBD1. Trimming took 6 bases from V and 6 from J; bases not matched to a gene: 3. This CDR3 has 13 residues. Germline V gene sequence: CDR1 KGHDR, CDR2 SFDVKD. The chain's CDR3 is CATSKTGANEQFF. DNA of the CDR3: TGTGCCACCAGTAAGACAGGGGCCAATGAGCAGTTCTTC.

The gene calls are TRBV27 and TRBJ2-7, with D possibly being TRBD2 (6 bases). The V end lost 1 base, the J end lost 2 bases, and 21 bases lay between the germline ends. CDR3 length: 18 residues. The germline V gene has CDR1 MNHEY and CDR2 SMNVEV (reference sequence). CDR3 in DNA: TGTGCCAGCAGTTTATTCGGCGGGGTTTCTGGGCAAGCCTACGAGCAGTACTTC. It specifies CASSLFGGVSGQAYEQYF.

The chain couples TRBV5-1 to TRBJ1-2; D might be TRBD1 (5 bases). The germline V gene has CDR1 SGHRS and CDR2 YFSETQ. V shed 6 bases and J shed 2 bases, with 26 bases lying between them. The CDR3 sequence is 18 residues long. The CDR3 sequence is CASTQGEIPPGWNYGYTF. CDR3 sequence (DNA): TGCGCCAGCACTCAAGGCGAAATCCCCCCAGGGTGGAACTATGGCTACACCTTC.

The chain uses TRBV30 and TRBJ1-2; 8 nucleotides line up with TRBD1. Germline values: CDR1 GTSNPN, CDR2 SVGIG (reference sequence). Trimming at V came to 0 bases and at J to 8 bases, leaving 20 bases not matched to a gene. This CDR3 is 18 amino acids long. This CDR3 is CAWSVGLWWGQASGGYTF. The CDR3 DNA reads as TGTGCCTGGAGTGTCGGTTTGTGGTGGGGACAGGCCTCAGGAGGCTACACCTTC. Full variable domain (missing parts from reference TRBV30 and TRBJ1-2): SQTIHQWPATLVQPVGSPLSLECTVEGTSNPNLYWYRQAAGRGLQLLFYSVGIGQISSEVPQNLSASRPQDRQFILSSKKLLLSDSGFYLCAWSVGLWWGQASGGYTFGSGTRLTVV.

The chain links TRBV13 to TRBJ2-1, with 7 bases fitting TRBD2. Losses at the gene ends were 0 bases for V and 0 bases for J; bases not matched to a gene: 11. There are 19 residues in the CDR3. In germline, CDR1 is PRHDT, CDR2 FYEKMQ (reference sequence). The CDR3: CASSLGMPASGRSYNEQFF. CDR3 nucleotide sequence: TGTGCCAGCAGCTTAGGAATGCCCGCTAGCGGTCGCTCCTACAATGAGCAGTTCTTC. The full variable domain, its missing parts supplied by reference TRBV13 and TRBJ2-1, is AAGVIQSPRHLIKEKRETATLKCYPIPRHDTVYWYQQGPGQDPQFLISFYEKMQSDKGSIPDRFSAQQFSDYHSELNMSSLELGDSALYFCASSLGMPASGRSYNEQFFGPGTRLTVL.

The chain links TRBV7-9 to TRBJ1-4; 8 bases are shared with TRBD1. Germline CDR1 reads SEHNR; CDR2 reads FQNEAQ (reference sequence). Germline trimming cut 2 bases from V and 3 bases from J; bases unmatched to any gene: 8. This CDR3 is 17 amino acids long. CDR3 sequence (DNA): TGTGCCAGCAGCTTACCAGGACAGGGTGTTGCTAATGAAAAACTGTTTTTT. Its protein is CASSLPGQGVANEKLFF.

This clone was seen only once. This sequence joins TRBV7-2 and TRBJ2-1; a weak D match, TRBD2 (6 bases). Trimming left V 3 bases short and J 7 bases short, with 19 bases between. This CDR3 has 16 amino acids. The germline V gene encodes CDR1 SGHTA and CDR2 FQGNSA. The CDR3 coding sequence is TGTGCCAGCAGCTTCGCCAGGAGGGTCGCTACGAATGAGCAGTTCTTC. Amino acid sequence: CASSFARRVATNEQFF.

This sequence joins TRBV18 and TRBJ1-2; TRBD1 matches at 9 bases. CDR3 size: 14 residues. J was trimmed by 5 bases and V by 4 bases; bases with no gene match: 5. Germline V gene lookup returns CDR1 KGHSH and CDR2 LQKENI. The CDR3 DNA sequence: TGTGCCAGCTCACGATCCGGGACAGGGTATGGCTACACCTTC. The encoded protein is CASSRSGTGYGYTF.

This clone was detected a few times. This chain joins TRBV7-3 and TRBJ2-3; 11 nucleotides line up with TRBD2. Per the germline V gene, CDR1 is SGHTA and CDR2 is FQGTGA. The ends lost 2 bases at V and 3 bases at J; junction bases unmatched: 7. The CDR3 is 17 amino acids. Here the CDR3 reads CASSLRIAGGPTDTQYF. CDR3 coding DNA: TGTGCCAGCAGCTTACGAATAGCGGGAGGGCCGACAGATACGCAGTATTTT.

The chain links TRBV5-1 to TRBJ2-3; 7 bases are shared with TRBD2. Germline V gene sequence: CDR1 SGHRS, CDR2 YFSETQ. The V segment lost 4 bases and the J segment 2 bases; nucleotides outside the gene matches: 10. The CDR3 sequence is 16 residues long. For the CDR3, the DNA is TGCGCCAGCAGCGTGACGGCTAGCGGAAACACAGATACGCAGTATTTT. Translating it yields CASSVTASGNTDTQYF.

This chain uses TRBV19 with TRBJ2-3; 8 nucleotides line up with TRBD1. The CDR3 covers 16 residues. Trimming took 3 bases from V and 0 from J; bases not matched to a gene: 5. Germline V gene sequence: CDR1 LNHDA, CDR2 SQIVND (reference sequence). CDR3 residues: CASSIRTGTSTDTQYF. The CDR3 region has the DNA TGTGCCAGTAGTATCCGGACAGGGACTAGCACAGATACGCAGTATTTT.